This is a list of T cell receptor beta chains from one sample in a study of T cell repertoires in cytomegalovirus infection. In TCRdb, the reads were re-called with MiXCR into one record per CDR3 protein. Among about 470,000 distinct CDR3 sequences listed, roughly 43% were seen once. No cognate antigen is known for these TCRs. The sequencing used cultured PBMCs, collected from culture after CMV antigen stimulation. The receptors were gathered from a human donor in good health (CMV status not recorded). Some clones in this sample may be carry-over from other donors' samples. The CDR3 runs from the conserved cysteine through the conserved F or W. Fields, in order: D gene, J gene, CDR3 length, V gene, clone size, CDR3 DNA, CDR3 protein. A D gene is named only where the DNA matches it firmly. For some rows the clone size is stated as once, few or many, or as a class when expanded; others skip it.

TRBD2 TRBJ2-1 17 TRBV6-6 few TGTGCCAGCAGTGGCTCCCTGGGGCTAGCGGGGTTCAATGAGCAGTTCTTC CASSGSLGLAGFNEQFF
NA TRBJ1-6 13 TRBV19 few TGTGCCAGCACAGGGTTCAATGATTCACCCCTCCACTTT CASTGFNDSPLHF
NA TRBJ2-5 13 TRBV12-3/TRBV12-4 NA TGTGCCAGCAGTTTAACCAGGCGGGGGACCCAGTACTTC CASSLTRRGTQYF
NA TRBJ2-7 15 TRBV7-2 many TGTGCCAGCAGCTTAGGACAGACCTTATCCTACGAGCAGTACTTC CASSLGQTLSYEQYF
NA TRBJ1-1 12 TRBV7-2 many TGTGCCAGCAGCTCGGTTGGCACTGAAGCTTTCTTT CASSSVGTEAFF
NA TRBJ2-1 15 TRBV4-1 NA TGCGCCAGCAGCCGGGGGGGTCAGGGGGTCGATGAGCAGTTCTTC CASSRGGQGVDEQFF
TRBD2 TRBJ2-7 14 TRBV7-2 NA TGTGCCAGCAGCGCGGGAGGGCCCACCTACGAGCAGTACTTC CASSAGGPTYEQYF
TRBD2 TRBJ2-1 15 TRBV20-1 few TGCAGTGCTCTTGTACCGGGACTAGGTAACAATGAGCAGTTCTTC CSALVPGLGNNEQFF
NA TRBJ2-6 18 TRBV11-2 NA TGTGCCAGCAGCGCGGCGTTCCAGTTTATCTCTGGGGCCAACGTCCTGACTTTC CASSAAFQFISGANVLTF
NA TRBJ1-5 13 TRBV19 few TGTGCCAGTAGCTGGCGGGGGGATCAGCCCCAGCATTTT CASSWRGDQPQHF
NA TRBJ1-2 14 TRBV12-3/TRBV12-4 NA TGTGCCAGCAGTTTGGGGGAGGGGGGCTATGGCTACACCTTC CASSLGEGGYGYTF
NA TRBJ2-5 14 TRBV7-2 NA TGTGCCAGCAGCTTTCAGTCGGGGGGCGAGACCCAGTACTTC CASSFQSGGETQYF
TRBD1 TRBJ2-6 18 TRBV12-3/TRBV12-4 once TGTGCCAGCAGTCACTCCGGGACAGGGTCCTCTGGGGCCAACGTCCTGACTTTC CASSHSGTGSSGANVLTF
NA TRBJ1-2 14 TRBV6-5 NA TGTGCCAGCAGTTACGGGGGGTCCTCCGGTGGCTACACCTTC CASSYGGSSGGYTF
TRBD1 TRBJ1-2 14 TRBV7-9 few TGTGCCAGCAGCTTAGCGGGGACAGGGCATGGCTACACCTTC CASSLAGTGHGYTF
TRBD2 TRBJ2-7 15 TRBV7-9 few TGTGCCAGCAGCTCAACTAGCGGGGGGGCCGGCGAGCAGTACTTC CASSSTSGGAGEQYF
NA TRBJ2-3 13 TRBV7-2 few TGTGCCAGCAGCTTTTTCCGCACAGATACGCAGTATTTT CASSFFRTDTQYF
NA TRBJ1-1 15 TRBV12-3/TRBV12-4 few TGTGCCAGCAGATCCTCGATCGACGGTAACACTGAAGCTTTCTTT CASRSSIDGNTEAFF
NA TRBJ2-2 14 TRBV10-2 NA TGCGCCAGCGCTGGGACAATGCAGTCCGGGGAGCTGTTTTTT CASAGTMQSGELFF
NA TRBJ2-7 10 TRBV20-1 NA TGCAGTGCTAGACGTGGCGAGCAGTACTTC CSARRGEQYF
NA TRBJ2-5 16 TRBV6-5 few TGTGCCAGCAGTTCCGGGGTGTGGCAGGCCCAAGAGACCCAGTACTTC CASSSGVWQAQETQYF
TRBD2 TRBJ2-7 15 TRBV7-2 NA TGTGCCAGCAGCAACCAGCCGACCGGGAGGGCCGAGCAGTACTTC CASSNQPTGRAEQYF
NA TRBJ2-3 14 TRBV19 NA TGTGCCAGTAGTGGATCACCATCAACAGATACGCAGTATTTT CASSGSPSTDTQYF
NA TRBJ1-2 16 TRBV24-1 few TGTGCCACCAGTGATGTGATACGGGGGAAAAACTATGGCTACACCTTC CATSDVIRGKNYGYTF
NA TRBJ2-1 16 TRBV7-8 NA TGTGCCAGCAGCCTTAACGATCAGGGCCCCTACAATGAGCAGTTCTTC CASSLNDQGPYNEQFF
NA TRBJ1-4 15 TRBV7-8 few TGTGCCAGCAGCTTAGAGGGACCGGGCGTTGAAAAACTGTTTTTT CASSLEGPGVEKLFF
NA TRBJ2-1 16 TRBV25-1 NA TGTGCCAGCAGTGAACAGGGGCGTCTCGGTAGGAATGAGCAGTTCTTC CASSEQGRLGRNEQFF
TRBD1 TRBJ1-2 13 TRBV2 few TGTGCCAGCAGACTACAGGGGGACGGTGGCTACACCTTC CASRLQGDGGYTF
TRBD1 TRBJ2-3 15 TRBV20-1 NA TGCAGTGCCCCAAGCCCGACAGGGTTGAGGGATACGCAGTATTTT CSAPSPTGLRDTQYF
TRBD1 TRBJ1-1 13 TRBV29-1 NA TGCAGCGCTTGGGGACAGGGGGCAACTGAAGCTTTCTTT CSAWGQGATEAFF
TRBD1 TRBJ2-7 16 TRBV3-1 NA TGTGCCAGCAGCCCATATCCGGGACAGGGAACCTACGAGCAGTACTTC CASSPYPGQGTYEQYF
NA TRBJ2-4 16 TRBV10-3 NA TGTGCCATCAGTGAGTCGCCTAGCCGGTCCAAAAACATTCAGTACTTC CAISESPSRSKNIQYF
TRBD1 TRBJ1-1 11 TRBV3-1 NA TGTGCCAGCGAACAGGGGGCTGAAGCTTTCTTT CASEQGAEAFF
TRBD2 TRBJ2-5 17 TRBV6-1 few TGTGCCAGCAGTGAGACCCCCCGGGGGGACCTGGGGGAGACCCAGTACTTC CASSETPRGDLGETQYF
TRBD2 TRBJ2-7 16 TRBV12-3/TRBV12-4 once TGTGCCAGCAGTTTAATGGGGACTAGCGGACCCTACGAGCAGTACTTC CASSLMGTSGPYEQYF
NA TRBJ2-7 11 TRBV12-3/TRBV12-4 NA TGTGCCAGCAGTTTCGGCCACGAGCAGTACTTC CASSFGHEQYF
NA TRBJ2-7 12 TRBV7-9 few TGTGCCAGCAGCGCGGGCCCAGGCGAGCAGTACTTC CASSAGPGEQYF
NA TRBJ1-2 16 TRBV10-3 few TGTGCCATCAGTGACGCAGACAGGCCCTCTAACTATGGCTACACCTTC CAISDADRPSNYGYTF
NA TRBJ2-1 18 TRBV27 few TGTGCCAGCAGTTTGGTCCACAGGGAGGGAGATCCCTACAATGAGCAGTTCTTC CASSLVHREGDPYNEQFF
TRBD1 TRBJ1-1 13 TRBV19 NA TGTGCCAGTATCGGACAGGGATCGACTGAAGCTTTCTTT CASIGQGSTEAFF
TRBD2 TRBJ2-5 16 TRBV6-6 NA TGTGCCAGCACCCCCGGTGTTAGCGGGAGAGGTGAGACCCAGTACTTC CASTPGVSGRGETQYF
TRBD1 TRBJ1-1 16 TRBV28 NA TGTGCCAGCAGTATGTCCGGGACAGGCGTTGGGACTGAAGCTTTCTTT CASSMSGTGVGTEAFF